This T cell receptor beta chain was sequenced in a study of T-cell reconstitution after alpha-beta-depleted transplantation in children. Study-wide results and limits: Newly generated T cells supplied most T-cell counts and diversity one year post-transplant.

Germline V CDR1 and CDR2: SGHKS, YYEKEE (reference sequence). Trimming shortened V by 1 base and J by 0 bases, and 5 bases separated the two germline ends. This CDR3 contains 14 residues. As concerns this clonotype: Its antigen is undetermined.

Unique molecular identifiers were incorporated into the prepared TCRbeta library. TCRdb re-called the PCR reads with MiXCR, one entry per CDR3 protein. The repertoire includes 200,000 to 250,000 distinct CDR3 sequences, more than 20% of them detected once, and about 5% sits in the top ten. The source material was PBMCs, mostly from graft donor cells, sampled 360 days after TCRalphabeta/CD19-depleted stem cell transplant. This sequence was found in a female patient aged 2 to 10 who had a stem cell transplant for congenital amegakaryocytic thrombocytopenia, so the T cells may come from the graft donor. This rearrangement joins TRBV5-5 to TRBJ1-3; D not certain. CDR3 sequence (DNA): TGTGCCAGCAGCTTGCAGAGCTCTGGAAACACCATATATTTT. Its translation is CASSLQSSGNTIYF.